The 13 T cell receptor beta chains below all came from one sample that was sequenced in a study of PD-1 blockade in classical Hodgkin lymphoma. Assay used: immunoSEQ multiplex PCR; TCRdb lists only in-frame clones, some missing. This table has roughly 12,000 clones, 80% to 85% appearing once. Patients all relapsed after autologous stem cell transplantation, and there was variation in brentuximab vedotin exposure. By magnetic negative selection, CD8+ T cells were isolated from the thawed PBMCs. The input for sequencing was CD8+ T cells from blood, taken at baseline. The receptors stem from a human donor with classical Hodgkin lymphoma.

J is TRBJ2-5 and V is TRBV7-9; D assignment may be TRBD1 or TRBD2 (5 bases each). The CDR3 covers 13 residues. The V end lost 3 bases, the J end lost 3 bases, and 8 bases lay between the germline ends. Germline V CDR1 and CDR2: SEHNR, FQNEAQ (reference sequence). CDR3 in amino acids: CASSLGVEETQYF. The CDR3 DNA reads TGTGCCAGCAGCTTGGGGGTTGAAGAGACCCAGTACTTC.

This rearrangement joins TRBV5-5 to TRBJ2-1; 8 bases agree with TRBD1. CDR1 and CDR2 (germline): SGHKS, YYEKEE (reference sequence). The CDR3 has 16 residues. V trimming: 4 bases; J trimming: 4 bases; junction bases outside the gene matches: 10. CDR3 sequence (DNA): TGTGCCAGCAGCGATCTTGGGACAGGACTTTACAATGAGCAGTTCTTC. This gives the protein CASSDLGTGLYNEQFF.

This clone turned up a few times. The chain has TRBV4-1 and TRBJ2-1; 11 bases align to TRBD2. The junction had 7 bases not matched to a gene; V was cut back by 4 bases and J by 5 bases. Germline V gives CDR1 MGHRA, CDR2 YSYEKL. The CDR3 runs 16 residues. As DNA, the CDR3 is TGCGCCAGCAGCCCGACTAGCGGGACCTGGAACAATGAGCAGTTCTTC. It is translated as CASSPTSGTWNNEQFF.

J is TRBJ2-7 and V is TRBV6-5; tentatively, D is TRBD2 (6 bases). In germline, CDR1 is MNHEY, CDR2 SVGAGI. V lost 2 bases, J lost 5 bases, and 13 bases lay in between. The length of the CDR3 is 14 residues. DNA of the CDR3: TGTGCCAGCAGTTACGGAGGGCCCGGTCACGAGCAGTACTTC. Translated: CASSYGGPGHEQYF.

The V call is TRBV21-1, the J call TRBJ2-3; no check of the table's D call, TRBD1, against the DNA was made. TRBV21-1 is given as a pseudogene. The CDR3 is 15 amino acids. As DNA, the CDR3 is TGTGCCAGCAGCAAAGAACAGGGTCCCACAGATACGCAGTATTTT. This gives the protein CASSKEQGPTDTQYF.

V gene TRBV28 combines with J gene TRBJ2-7; D unresolved. Trimming took 3 bases from V and 3 from J, leaving 12 bases between them. In germline, CDR1 is MDHEN, CDR2 SYDVKM. The CDR3 is 14 residues long. CDR3 amino acids: CASSFHNSDYEQYF. The CDR3 nucleotides are TGTGCCAGCAGTTTTCACAATTCTGACTACGAGCAGTACTTC.

The chain joins TRBV13 to TRBJ2-3; 12 bases agree with TRBD2. Germline-derived CDR1 and CDR2 are PRHDT and FYEKMQ (reference sequence). V lost 1 base to trimming and J lost 0 bases; unmatched junction nucleotides: 14. The CDR3 is 21 amino acids. The CDR3 DNA sequence: TGTGCCAGCAGCTTAGCGGCACTAGCGGGAGGTCACCTAGGTAGCACAGATACGCAGTATTTT. Translation: CASSLAALAGGHLGSTDTQYF.

The rearrangement uses TRBV7-6 and TRBJ2-1; 8 bases match TRBD2. The junction had 16 bases not matched to a gene; V was cut back by 3 bases and J by 9 bases. The CDR3 contains 17 residues. Germline-derived CDR1 and CDR2 are SGHVS and FNYEAQ. The CDR3 DNA reads as TGTGCCAGCAGCTTCTCCCACGGGACTACCCGGGAGGGTGAGCAGTTCTTC. Protein product: CASSFSHGTTREGEQFF.

The V and J genes are TRBV29-1 and TRBJ2-5, with 8 bases identical to TRBD1. The trim removed 6 bases at V and 5 bases at J, leaving 14 bases unmatched. Germline CDR1 SQVTM, CDR2 ANQGSEA. This CDR3 comprises 15 residues. The chain's CDR3 is CSVTPGQAIGETQYF. CDR3 coding DNA: TGCAGCGTCACTCCGGGACAGGCCATTGGGGAGACCCAGTACTTC. The full variable domain, its missing parts supplied by reference TRBV29-1 and TRBJ2-5, is SAVISQKPSRDICQRGTSLTIQCQVDSQVTMMFWYRQQPGQSLTLIATANQGSEATYESGFVIDKFPISRPNLTFSTLTVSNMSPEDSSIYLCSVTPGQAIGETQYFGPGTRLLVL.

The genes are TRBV5-4 and TRBJ2-3; D ambiguous. This CDR3 has 15 residues. The germline V gene encodes CDR1 SGHNT and CDR2 YYREEE (reference sequence). Trimming removed 7 bases from V and 0 bases from J, with 15 bases in between. CDR3 residues: CASAGGVTSTDTQYF. For the CDR3, the DNA is TGTGCCAGCGCCGGCGGTGTAACTAGCACAGATACGCAGTATTTT.

The chain links TRBV29-1 to TRBJ2-1, with D hard to call. CDR3 length equals 15 residues. Germline V gene lookup returns CDR1 SQVTM and CDR2 ANQGSEA. V gave up 0 bases and J gave up 4 bases, with 13 bases separating them. As DNA, the CDR3 is TGCAGCGTTGAAGACCCGGCCAAGTTGTACAATGAGCAGTTCTTC. This codes for CSVEDPAKLYNEQFF.

V usage is TRBV28 and J usage is TRBJ1-1; D is unresolved. CDR1 is MDHEN and CDR2 is SYDVKM in the germline V gene. There are 15 residues in the CDR3. The germline V and J ends were trimmed by 4 bases and 1 base, with 13 bases remaining between them. Written as DNA, the CDR3 is TGTGCCAGCAGTTCGCCAACGCGAGGGAACACTGAAGCTTTCTTT. It is translated as CASSSPTRGNTEAFF.

J is TRBJ2-1 and V is TRBV29-1; 11 nucleotides align to TRBD2. V lost 7 bases and J lost 2; bases outside the gene matches: 4. CDR1 SQVTM and CDR2 ANQGSEA come from the germline V gene. This CDR3 is built from 14 residues. CDR3 sequence reads: CSAGTSGPYNEQFF. CDR3 in DNA: TGCAGCGCTGGGACTAGCGGTCCCTACAATGAGCAGTTCTTC.